Shown below are 28 T cell receptor beta chains from a single sample sequenced in a study of T cell clonality in common variable immunodeficiency. Study-wide findings and caveats: Common variable immunodeficiency TCR beta sequences reportedly had fewer deletions and N-nucleotide insertions.

Libraries were prepared by immunoSEQ multiplex PCR; TCRdb keeps only in-frame clonotypes and omits some of them. The sample is made up of about 20,000 clones, none counted only once. For these receptors, no antigen is known. Material for sequencing was peripheral blood mononuclear cells. Receptors originate from a human donor with common variable immunodeficiency.

Note on this clone: The read ends 3 residues before the CDR3 terminus; that terminus is restored from the germline J gene. The V call is TRBV5-1, the J call TRBJ2-7; D unclear. The CDR3 is 14 amino acids. Trimming stripped 0 bases from V and 2 bases from J, with 9 bases between. Germline V CDR1 and CDR2: SGHRS, YFSETQ. The CDR3 DNA, read in part, is TGCGCCAGCAGCTTGGGACGGCTAGCCTACGAG. This translates into CASSLGRLAYE. The whole CDR3 sequence is CASSLGRLAYEQYF.

Only a few counts were recorded for this clone. CDR3 sequence reads: CASSPGPGHEKLFF. The CDR3 DNA, read in part, is TGTGCCAGCTCACCAGGCCCGGGTCACGAAAAA. V gene TRBV18 combines with J gene TRBJ1-4, with D unclear. Coverage ceases 3 residues before the CDR3 finishes, and the germline J gene fills in the end. CDR3 length: 14 amino acids. Germline V gene sequence: CDR1 KGHSH, CDR2 LQKENI. The ends were cut back, 2 bases at V and 8 bases at J, with 12 bases in the middle.

This clone has a handful of counts. The CDR3 end falls 3 residues outside the read, so it is completed with the germline J gene. This chain uses TRBV7-6 with TRBJ2-5; 9 bases agree with TRBD2. The CDR3 is 14 residues long. The junction had 4 bases not matched to a gene; V was cut back by 6 bases and J by 2 bases. The germline gives CDR1 SGHVS, CDR2 FNYEAQ. CDR3 DNA (partial): TGTGCCAGCAGTTATAGCGGGGGTCAAGAGACC. Translated, it gives CASSYSGGQET. In full, the CDR3 reads CASSYSGGQETQYF. Supplemented by reference TRBV7-6 and TRBJ2-5, the full variable domain reads GAGVSQSPRYKVTKRGQDVALRCDPISGHVSLYWYRQALGQGPEFLTYFNYEAQQDKSGLPNDRFSAERPEGSISTLTIQRTEQRDSAMYRCASSYSGGQETQYFGPGTRLLVL.

In this sample, this clone is medium-sized. The read ends 3 residues before the CDR3 terminus; that terminus is restored from the germline J gene. The V call is TRBV10-3, the J call TRBJ1-5; 8 bases match TRBD1. The junction had 2 bases not matched to a gene; V was cut back by 6 bases and J by 4 bases. The germline CDR1 and CDR2 sequences are ENHRY and SYGVKD. This CDR3 is built from 13 residues. CDR3 DNA, as far as it was read: TGTGCCATCAGGGGACAGGAGAATCAGCCC. Its protein product is CAIRGQENQP. In full, the CDR3 is CAIRGQENQPQHF.

This clone was seen more than once but under ten times. The sequence runs out 3 residues before the end of the CDR3; the remainder is reconstructed from the germline J gene. V is TRBV18 and J is TRBJ1-5; D is undetermined. Germline-derived CDR1 and CDR2 are KGHSH and LQKENI. CDR3 length: 15 amino acids. The ends were cut back, 0 bases at V and 0 bases at J, with 6 bases in the middle. The CDR3 is CASSPPRNSNQPQHF. The CDR3 DNA, read in part, is TGTGCCAGCTCACCACCGCGAAATAGCAATCAGCCC.

CDR3: CASSPQTGQPPDTEAFF. Incomplete CDR3 DNA: TGTGCCAGCTCACCACAGACAGGGCAACCTCCGGACACTGAA. The chain joins TRBV18 to TRBJ1-1, with 7 bases lining up with TRBD1. The CDR3 is cut off 3 residues early in the read; its end comes from the germline J gene. Germline loops: CDR1 KGHSH, CDR2 LQKENI. This CDR3 has 17 residues. J gave up 3 bases and V 1 base, and 11 bases lay outside the gene matches. Based on the CDR3 plus reference TRBV18 and TRBJ1-1, the full variable domain is NAGVMQNPRHLVRRRGQEARLRCSPMKGHSHVYWYRQLPEEGLKFMVYLQKENIIDESGMPKERFSAEFPKEGPSILRIQQVVRGDSAAYFCASSPQTGQPPDTEAFFGQGTRLTVV.

CDR3 DNA, as far as it was read: TGTGCCAGCAGCTTTTTGGCGGAGGACCAAGAGACC. Translating it yields CASSFLAEDQET. The entire CDR3 reads CASSFLAEDQETQYF. V usage is TRBV13 and J usage is TRBJ2-5, with D tentatively TRBD2 (5 bases). The DNA ends 3 residues before the CDR3 does, and the rest of the CDR3 is filled in from the germline J gene. The CDR3 has 15 amino acids. Germline CDR1 and CDR2: PRHDT and FYEKMQ (reference sequence). V lost 3 bases, J lost 0 bases, and 11 bases lay in between.

This clone appeared a few times. The read ends 3 residues shy of where the CDR3 ends; the end is completed using the germline J gene. This sequence joins TRBV6-1 and TRBJ2-5; the match to TRBD1 covers 7 bases. V lost 2 bases and J lost 5; bases outside the gene matches: 8. This CDR3 is built from 15 residues. Germline V gives CDR1 MNHNS, CDR2 SASEGT. This CDR3 reads CASSENRGTGETQYF. CDR3 DNA, as far as it was read: TGTGCCAGCAGTGAAAACAGGGGAACGGGGGAGACC.

Note on this clone: The CDR3 is cut off 3 residues early in the read; its end comes from the germline J gene. The J gene is TRBJ1-2, the V gene TRBV19, with 7 bases that match TRBD1. Germline CDR1 and CDR2: LNHDA and SQIVND (reference sequence). The length of the CDR3 is 14 residues. The V gene end was trimmed by 4 bases and the J gene end by 5 bases; junction bases not matched to a gene: 7. The DNA read from the CDR3 is TGTGCCAGTAGTAGGACAGGCATGGGATATGGC. This gives the protein CASSRTGMGYG. The whole CDR3 protein reads CASSRTGMGYGYTF.

This clone was seen only a few times. Coverage ceases 3 residues before the CDR3 finishes, and the germline J gene fills in the end. The chain is built from TRBV7-9 and TRBJ1-1; a weak D match, TRBD1 (6 bases). The V and J ends lost 10 bases and 7 bases respectively, with 13 bases between them. The CDR3 is 11 amino acids. Germline CDR1 and CDR2: SEHNR and FQNEAQ (reference sequence). The CDR3 loop reads CATLGAVEAFF. The DNA read from the CDR3 is TGTGCCACCCTGGGGGCAGTTGAA.

This clone was recorded a few times. The DNA ends 3 residues before the CDR3 does, and the rest of the CDR3 is filled in from the germline J gene. V gene TRBV5-1 combines with J gene TRBJ2-3; D perhaps matches TRBD2 (6 bases). V lost 4 bases and J 2 bases, leaving 20 bases between the germline ends. The CDR3 sequence is 17 residues long. Germline V CDR1 and CDR2: SGHRS, YFSETQ. CDR3 in amino acids: CASSPRPRDSSTDTQYF. The DNA read from the CDR3 is TGCGCCAGCAGCCCCCGCCCGAGGGACTCTTCCACAGATACG.

This clone turned up a few times. The read terminates 3 residues before the CDR3 end, so the remaining end is supplied by the germline J gene. The genes are TRBV19 and TRBJ1-6, with D possibly being TRBD1 (5 bases). V lost 5 bases and J lost 0, with 11 bases in between. The CDR3 runs to 16 residues. Germline V lookup: CDR1 LNHDA, CDR2 SQIVND (reference sequence). The CDR3 DNA, read in part, is TGTGCCAGTAGTGAGGACAAGATCTCCTATAATTCACCC. This gives the protein CASSEDKISYNSP. From start to end, the CDR3 is CASSEDKISYNSPLHF.

A remark on this clone: The observed sequence ends 3 residues before the CDR3 terminus, with the missing tail filled in from the germline J gene. The V and J genes are TRBV18 and TRBJ2-2; 9 positions agree with TRBD2. The CDR3 has 16 residues. The V gene's germline CDR1 is KGHSH and CDR2 LQKENI. V was pared by 6 bases and J by 4 bases, with 9 bases of the junction left unmatched. The DNA read from the CDR3 is TGTGCCAGCTCCTTGCAGGTGACTAGCGGCACCGGGGAG. Translation gives CASSLQVTSGTGE. The whole CDR3 is CASSLQVTSGTGELFF.

About this clone: The missing CDR3 end, 3 residues past where the read stops, is filled in from the germline J gene. The genes are TRBV19 and TRBJ2-5; TRBD2 might be the D (6 bases). Trimming shortened V by 6 bases and J by 4 bases, and 21 bases separated the two germline ends. Germline CDR1 and CDR2: LNHDA and SQIVND (reference sequence). The CDR3 is 16 residues long. The CDR3: CASSERDWYLGETQYF. Partial CDR3 DNA: TGTGCCAGTAGCGAGAGGGACTGGTATTTAGGAGAGACC.

This clone was counted between two and nine times. The DNA ends 3 residues before the CDR3 does, and the rest of the CDR3 is filled in from the germline J gene. V usage is TRBV7-9 and J usage is TRBJ1-4; TRBD1 agrees at 7 bases. The CDR3 runs 14 residues. V lost 5 bases to trimming and J lost 8 bases; unmatched junction nucleotides: 8. Germline assignment: CDR1 SEHNR and CDR2 FQNEAQ (reference sequence). Partial CDR3 DNA: TGTGCCAGCAGCCCGACAGGGTTGGGGGAAAAA. Encoded protein: CASSPTGLGEK. The complete CDR3 protein is CASSPTGLGEKLFF.

This clone was observed a few times. The CDR3 end falls 3 residues outside the read, so it is completed with the germline J gene. The chain links TRBV7-2 to TRBJ2-2; 7 positions match TRBD1. Germline V gene sequence: CDR1 SGHTA, CDR2 FQGNSA. There are 15 residues in the CDR3. The V gene end was trimmed by 5 bases and the J gene end by 6 bases; junction bases not matched to a gene: 9. Here the CDR3 reads CASSRDRAFPGELFF. CDR3 bases read: TGTGCCAGCAGCCGAGACAGGGCGTTTCCCGGGGAG.

Comments on this clone: The missing CDR3 end, 3 residues past where the read stops, is filled in from the germline J gene. The chain uses TRBV2 and TRBJ1-5, with 10 bases fitting TRBD1. In germline, CDR1 is SNHLY, CDR2 FYNNEI. Losses at the gene ends were 6 bases for V and 8 bases for J; bases not matched to a gene: 7. CDR3 length: 14 amino acids. The part of the CDR3 DNA that was read is TGTGCCAGCAGAAAGACAGGGGGCGCAGAGCCC. Translation gives CASRKTGGAEP. The whole CDR3 sequence reads CASRKTGGAEPQHF.

There are a few counts of this clone. With the read ending 3 residues before the CDR3 end, the germline J gene is used to fill in that end. This chain uses TRBV19 with TRBJ2-7; D gene uncertain. The CDR3 sequence is 13 residues long. CDR1 and CDR2 (germline): LNHDA, SQIVND (reference sequence). The V end lost 3 bases, the J end lost 2 bases, and 8 bases lay between the germline ends. The sequenced CDR3 bases are TGTGCCAGTAGTATTGCGGATACCTACGAG. Its translation: CASSIADTYE. In full, the CDR3 is CASSIADTYEQYF.

Remarks on this clone: The CDR3 goes on 3 residues after the read ends, and that part is filled in from the germline J gene. The chain is built from TRBV11-2 and TRBJ1-1, with D perhaps matching TRBD1 (5 bases). CDR1 and CDR2 (germline): SGHAT, FQNNGV. The CDR3 contains 13 residues. The CDR3 DNA, read in part, is TGTGCCAGCAGCCTAAACAGGCGCCTCGGA. Amino acids: CASSLNRRLG. The complete CDR3 sequence is CASSLNRRLGAFF.

This clone was found a few times. The read gets to within 3 residues of the CDR3 end, and the germline J gene fills in the rest. The chain recombines TRBV7-6 with TRBJ2-2; 7 bases map to TRBD2. The CDR3 spans 17 residues. The trim removed 4 bases at V and 5 bases at J, leaving 13 bases unmatched. Per germline, CDR1 SGHVS and CDR2 FNYEAQ. CDR3 DNA, as far as it was read: TGTGCCAGCAGCTCCCGTGGACTAGTGCGGTCGACCGGGGAG. Its protein is CASSSRGLVRSTGE. The whole CDR3 protein reads CASSSRGLVRSTGELFF.

This clone appeared a few times. Incomplete CDR3 DNA: TGTGCCAGTAGGTCCGGGACAGGGGGCGTTCAGCCC. Translating it yields CASRSGTGGVQP. The whole CDR3 protein is CASRSGTGGVQPQHF. The V gene is TRBV19, the J gene TRBJ1-5; 12 nucleotides line up with TRBD1. The read terminates 3 residues ahead of where the CDR3 ends, so the germline J gene completes it. CDR1 and CDR2 (germline): LNHDA, SQIVND (reference sequence). This CDR3 has 15 residues. Trimming cost V 6 bases and J 6 bases; bases outside gene matches: 6.

As to this clone: The CDR3 extends 3 residues past the end of the read, so its final part is completed from the germline J gene. The chain couples TRBV19 to TRBJ2-2; TRBD2 agrees at 12 bases. From germline, CDR1 is LNHDA and CDR2 SQIVND (reference sequence). V lost 2 bases to trimming and J lost 1 base; unmatched junction nucleotides: 2. The length of the CDR3 is 17 residues. CDR3 protein: CASSILAGGRNTGELFF. CDR3 DNA, as far as it was read: TGTGCCAGTAGTATACTAGCGGGGGGGCGGAACACCGGGGAG. Filled out from reference TRBV19 and TRBJ2-2, the complete variable domain reads DGGITQSPKYLFRKEGQNVTLSCEQNLNHDAMYWYRQDPGQGLRLIYYSQIVNDFQKGDIAEGYSVSREKKESFPLTVTSAQKNPTAFYLCASSILAGGRNTGELFFGEGSRLTVL.

This clone was picked up a small number of times. The read ends 3 residues early relative to the CDR3; the germline J gene fills the gap. This chain connects TRBV7-9 to TRBJ2-5; D might be TRBD2 (6 bases). Trimming took 5 bases from V and 6 from J, leaving 13 bases between them. Germline V gene lookup returns CDR1 SEHNR and CDR2 FQNEAQ (reference sequence). The CDR3 contains 13 residues. The CDR3 here is CASSARLGKTQYF. The sequenced CDR3 bases are TGTGCCAGCAGCGCCCGACTAGGCAAGACC.

This clone was counted a few times. The part of the CDR3 DNA that was read is TGTGCCAGCAGTGAAGCATCAGGGGGCGGAAGCAATCAGCCC. As protein: CASSEASGGGSNQP. The full CDR3 is CASSEASGGGSNQPQHF. The V and J genes are TRBV6-1 and TRBJ1-5, with 8 bases lining up with TRBD1. The observed sequence ends 3 residues before the CDR3 terminus, with the missing tail filled in from the germline J gene. V dropped 0 bases and J dropped 1; count of bases not matched to a gene: 5. Germline CDR1 is MNHNS and CDR2 is SASEGT. The CDR3 sequence is 17 residues long.

Turning to this clone: Coverage ceases 3 residues before the CDR3 finishes, and the germline J gene fills in the end. V is TRBV6-2 or TRBV6-3 and J is TRBJ2-7, with TRBD1 matching over 10 bases. The CDR3 is 16 amino acids. The V gene's germline CDR1 is MNHEY and CDR2 SVGEGT. J gave up 5 bases and V 5 bases, and 12 bases lay outside the gene matches. The DNA read from the CDR3 is TGTGCCAGCAGTCGAACGGGACAGGGGACTTTCAACGAG. Translated: CASSRTGQGTFNE. The CDR3, in full, reads CASSRTGQGTFNEQYF.

About this clone: The missing CDR3 end, 3 residues past where the read stops, is filled in from the germline J gene. This chain connects TRBV18 to TRBJ2-6; D gene unclear. The V end was cut by 3 bases, the J end by 0 bases, with 15 bases between. The germline CDR1 and CDR2 sequences are KGHSH and LQKENI. The CDR3 length is 18 residues. The sequenced part of the CDR3 DNA is TGTGCCAGCTCACCTTACAGTGTTACCATCTCTGGGGCCAACGTC. Its protein is CASSPYSVTISGANV. The CDR3, in full, reads CASSPYSVTISGANVLTF.

This clone was counted a few times. The read ends 3 residues before the CDR3 terminus; that terminus is restored from the germline J gene. The chain combines TRBV2 with TRBJ1-2; TRBD1 aligns across 8 bases. The CDR3 is 13 amino acids. With 7 bases clipped from V and 4 bases from J, the junction kept 5 bases outside the gene matches. Germline lookup yields CDR1 SNHLY and CDR2 FYNNEI. CDR3 DNA (partial): TGTGCCAGCATCGTGGACAGGGTCTATGGC. It specifies CASIVDRVYG. The CDR3 in full is CASIVDRVYGYTF.

Note on this clone: The read falls 3 residues short of the CDR3 end, and the missing part is taken from the germline J gene. V and J are TRBV7-9 and TRBJ2-5, with TRBD2 identical over 12 bases. CDR1 is SEHNR and CDR2 is FQNEAQ in the germline V gene (reference sequence). V lost 4 bases, J lost 6 bases, and 6 bases stayed unmatched. CDR3 length: 15 amino acids. The CDR3 is CASSSWTSGTKTQYF. The sequenced CDR3 bases are TGTGCCAGCAGCTCCTGGACTAGCGGGACGAAGACC.